The clone carrying this TCR beta chain was detected ten times or more. The CDR3 spans 14 residues. V shed 2 bases and J 7 bases; nucleotides not matched to a gene: 6. The germline V gene encodes CDR1 SGHDN and CDR2 FVKESK. This entry is derived from a study of beta chain features in type 1 diabetes. Of the isolated RNA, all was reverse transcribed, and so the sequenced material was expressed TCRB transcripts. Naive, central memory and regulatory T cell samples produced a mean of about 3.5 million reads. Sequencing used immunoSEQ multiplex PCR; TCRdb keeps in-frame clones, though not all of them. Of some 270,000 clones in the sample, 8% are singletons; the top ten hold 1%.

The material sequenced was central memory CD4+ T cells from blood. The clonotype originates from a woman between 18 and 30 years old in good health. The chain recombines TRBV14 with TRBJ1-1, with 8 nucleotides matching TRBD1. DNA for the CDR3: TGTGCCAGCAGCCAACAGGGGGCTTGGAGTGAAGCTTTCTTT. This gives the protein CASSQQGAWSEAFF.